This T cell receptor beta chain was sequenced during a study of blood T cells in healthy people across ages. The use of a sample-barcoded 5' primer and a J-beta primer mix characterized a second PCR of 7 to 11 cycles. TCRdb redid the calling of the 5' RACE reads with MiXCR, one entry per CDR3 protein. The data contain about 930,000 distinct CDR3 sequences, just under 30% of them seen just once; the ten biggest clones take up about 9.4%. This clonotype was seen a few times. Another study also made use of these data, one on T cells of mothers and their children.

This clonotype was obtained from a woman aged 40 to 50 in good health. Sequencing was done on a sample of blood.

This CDR3 reads CASRSPGPGGETQYF. DNA of the CDR3: TGTGCCAGCAGATCCCCGGGACCCGGGGGAGAGACCCAGTACTTC. The V call is TRBV7-2, the J call TRBJ2-5, with D possibly being TRBD2 (6 bases). The CDR3 is made up of 15 amino acids. Trimming removed 6 bases at V and 4 bases at J, with 18 bases between. Germline values: CDR1 SGHTA, CDR2 FQGNSA.